These T cell receptor beta chains were read from a single sample in a study of identifying expanded T cells in peripheral blood. The data were produced by immunoSEQ multiplex PCR, yet TCRdb's version contains in-frame clones alone and is incomplete. Of tens of thousands of clones listed, roughly 90% were seen once; the top ten hold around 3%. Sequencing was done on a sample of blood. These TCRs come from a person aged 18 to 69 in good health. Each CDR3 is given with its conserved first and last residue. Each record gives: J gene, clone size, CDR3 length, D gene, V gene, CDR3 DNA, CDR3 protein. A D gene is named only where the DNA matches it firmly. Size tells how often a clone was seen (once, few, many) or the class of an expanded clone, and some rows leave it out.

TRBJ2-1,NA,14,NA,TRBV2,TGTGCCAGCAGTGTACAGGACAGCTACAATGAGCAGTTCTTC,CASSVQDSYNEQFF
TRBJ1-4,NA,12,TRBD1,TRBV28,TGTGCCAGCAGTCCTCATGGGACAGGGAGTTTTTTT,CASSPHGTGSFF
TRBJ1-4,NA,14,NA,TRBV2,TGTGCCAGCAGCCCCCGAGAGCAGGGCGAAAAACTGTTTTTT,CASSPREQGEKLFF
TRBJ2-4,NA,13,NA,TRBV25-1,TGTGCCAGCAGCTTGGGGTCTGGGGCTATTCAGTACTTC,CASSLGSGAIQYF
TRBJ1-2,NA,13,NA,TRBV5-8,TGTGCCAGCAGCTTGGGACAGACGGCTGGCTACACCTTC,CASSLGQTAGYTF
TRBJ2-3,NA,17,NA,TRBV7-9,TGTGCCAGCAGCTTAGCGGTTTGGGAGTACAGCACAGATACGCAGTATTTT,CASSLAVWEYSTDTQYF
TRBJ1-5,NA,14,NA,TRBV30,TGTGCCTTGAACAGGGAAACTAGCAATCAGCCCCAGCATTTT,CALNRETSNQPQHF
TRBJ2-7,NA,15,NA,TRBV21-1,TGTGCCAGCAGCAAGACGAACCGCCACTCCTACGAGCAGTACTTC,CASSKTNRHSYEQYF
TRBJ2-3,NA,16,TRBD2,TRBV5-4,TGTGCCAGCAGCTTGGGGGGGACTAGTAGCACAGATACGCAGTATTTT,CASSLGGTSSTDTQYF
TRBJ2-5,NA,14,NA,TRBV10-2,TGCGCCAGCAGAAGGACCCCTCTCCCGGGGGAGCAGTACTTC,CASRRTPLPGEQYF
TRBJ1-1,NA,13,NA,TRBV7-9,TGTGCCAGCAGCTCCCAGGCGGACACTGAAGCTTTCTTT,CASSSQADTEAFF
TRBJ1-3,NA,17,NA,TRBV7-8,TGTGCCAGCAGCACCCGTGGAACGGACCCTGGAGGAAACACCATATATTTT,CASSTRGTDPGGNTIYF
TRBJ2-2,NA,19,TRBD2,TRBV5-5,TGTGCCAGCAGCTTGGGACTAGCGGGGACGTTAGGTGGAACCGGGGAGCTGTTTTTT,CASSLGLAGTLGGTGELFF
TRBJ2-2,NA,15,TRBD2,TRBV5-1,TGCGCCAGCAGCCCCCTAGCGGGACGGACCGGGGAGCTGTTTTTT,CASSPLAGRTGELFF
TRBJ1-3,NA,15,NA,TRBV4-3,TGCGCCAGCAGCCAAGATGCGACAGCAGGAAACACCATATATTTT,CASSQDATAGNTIYF
TRBJ2-7,NA,16,TRBD1,TRBV16,TGTGCCAGCAGCCACGGAGGACAGGGCGGCTACTACGAGCAGTACTTC,CASSHGGQGGYYEQYF
TRBJ2-7,NA,15,TRBD1,TRBV27,TGTGCCAGCAGTTTAGATTACAGGGGGCTCTACGAGCAGTACTTC,CASSLDYRGLYEQYF
TRBJ1-5,NA,14,NA,TRBV28,TGTGCCAGCAGTCATGGACCGTTTAATCAGCCCCAGCATTTT,CASSHGPFNQPQHF
TRBJ2-3,NA,17,NA,TRBV4-1,TGCGCCAGCAGCCAAGATCTGGCTGGCGGGGCCACAGATACGCAGTATTTT,CASSQDLAGGATDTQYF
TRBJ2-7,once,12,NA,TRBV19,TGTGCCAGTTCCAGGGTCCCCTACGAGCAGTACTTC,CASSRVPYEQYF
TRBJ2-7,NA,15,TRBD1,TRBV18,TGTGCCAGCTCACCGTCAACAGGGGGCGGCTACGAGCAGTACTTC,CASSPSTGGGYEQYF
TRBJ2-3,NA,19,TRBD2,TRBV5-6,TGTGCCAGCAGCTTGGTAGGTGTAGGAGCGGGAAGTAGCACAGATACGCAGTATTTT,CASSLVGVGAGSSTDTQYF
TRBJ1-1,NA,15,TRBD1,TRBV27,TGTGCCAGCAGGGGACAGGGGGCACAGAACACTGAAGCTTTCTTT,CASRGQGAQNTEAFF
TRBJ2-5,NA,12,TRBD2,TRBV7-8,TGTGCCAGCAGCTTGGGGGAGGGAACCCAGTACTTC,CASSLGEGTQYF
TRBJ2-7,NA,14,NA,TRBV2,TGTGCCAGCAGTGGCCCGGGGAGCTCCTACGAGCAGTACTTC,CASSGPGSSYEQYF
TRBJ2-7,NA,15,TRBD2,TRBV5-5,TGTGCCAGCAGCTTGCGCGGGAGCAGCCCCTACGAGCAGTACTTC,CASSLRGSSPYEQYF
TRBJ1-4,NA,16,TRBD1,TRBV9,TGTGCCAGCAGCGGTGGGACAGCCGCAACTAATGAAAAACTGTTTTTT,CASSGGTAATNEKLFF
TRBJ1-1,NA,14,NA,TRBV5-5,TGTGCCAGCAGCTTGATTGTTGTGAACACTGAAGCTTTCTTT,CASSLIVVNTEAFF
TRBJ2-2,NA,14,TRBD2,TRBV6-5,TGTGCCAGCAGTTACCGGGGGGGCACCGGGGAGCTGTTTTTT,CASSYRGGTGELFF